This T cell receptor (beta chain) was captured by sequencing in a study of blood T cell repertoires in COVID-19. Study background: PBMCs, B-cell-depleted T cells, or T cells provided the cDNA or gDNA that made up the material.

Losses at the gene ends were 4 bases for V and 7 bases for J; bases not matched to a gene: 6. This CDR3 region has 14 residues. Per germline, CDR1 SGHNT and CDR2 YYREEE (reference sequence). Those enrolled, adults aged roughly 18 to 89 years, came from under 25 US areas. Authors' methods: For nucleated cells, counts were estimated from reference gene primer amplification. Libraries were prepared by immunoSEQ multiplex PCR; TCRdb keeps only in-frame clonotypes and omits some of them. V and J calls and clone size are those listed in that table; D and trimming were worked out from the DNA. The data contain about 270,000 clones, 70% to 90% of them singletons.

Source material: PBMCs or T cells enriched from blood (not recorded which). The TCR sequence derives from a woman in her 30s with acute COVID-19. The chain uses TRBV5-4 and TRBJ1-4, with 8 nucleotides matching TRBD1. CDR3 bases: TGTGCCAGCAGCCTAACAGGGGGAGGTGAAAAACTGTTTTTT. Encoded protein: CASSLTGGGEKLFF. Full variable domain (outside the CDR3, taken from reference TRBV5-4 and TRBJ1-4): ETGVTQSPTHLIKTRGQQVTLRCSSQSGHNTVSWYQQALGQGPQFIFQYYREEENGRGNFPPRFSGLQFPNYSSELNVNALELDDSALYLCASSLTGGGEKLFFGSGTQLSVL.